A selection of T cell receptor beta chains follows, all from one sample in a study of T cell responses to AZD1222 COVID-19 vaccine. The data were produced by immunoSEQ multiplex PCR, yet TCRdb's version contains in-frame clones alone and is incomplete. The sample has around 75,000 clones; 70% to 90% are singletons. Sequenced here: peripheral blood, sampled 28 days after the second dose of the MenACWY control vaccine. The receptors shown here come from an adult who received the MenACWY meningococcal vaccine as a control. CDR3s include the opening cysteine and the closing phenylalanine or tryptophan. A D gene is named only where the DNA matches it firmly. Size is stated for part of the rows, as once, few or many counts, or as a class when the clone is expanded.

j_call: TRBJ1-6; clone_size: .; d_call: .; v_call: TRBV7-9; cdr3_aa: CASSLIRPGYSPLHF; cdr3_nt: TGTGCCAGCAGCTTGATCCGGCCAGGGTATTCACCCCTCCACTTT
j_call: TRBJ2-3; clone_size: .; d_call: .; v_call: TRBV6-5; cdr3_aa: CASRGLGDVTDTQYF; cdr3_nt: TGTGCCAGCAGAGGTTTGGGGGACGTTACAGATACGCAGTATTTT
j_call: TRBJ1-2; clone_size: .; d_call: TRBD1; v_call: TRBV13; cdr3_aa: CASSPQTGLGYTF; cdr3_nt: TGTGCCAGCAGCCCACAGACAGGGTTGGGCTACACCTTC
j_call: TRBJ1-1; clone_size: .; d_call: .; v_call: TRBV28; cdr3_aa: CASSLRGVRGWNTEAFF; cdr3_nt: TGTGCCAGCAGTTTAAGGGGGGTAAGGGGGTGGAACACTGAAGCTTTCTTT
j_call: TRBJ1-5; clone_size: few; d_call: TRBD1; v_call: TRBV6-5; cdr3_aa: CARQPGTGHQPQHF; cdr3_nt: TGTGCCAGACAGCCCGGGACAGGGCATCAGCCCCAGCATTTT
j_call: TRBJ1-4; clone_size: .; d_call: .; v_call: TRBV4-3; cdr3_aa: CASSQDGGNEKLFF; cdr3_nt: TGCGCCAGCAGCCAAGATGGGGGGAATGAAAAACTGTTTTTT
j_call: TRBJ1-1; clone_size: .; d_call: TRBD1; v_call: TRBV5-1; cdr3_aa: CASSLGQGRDTEAFF; cdr3_nt: TGCGCCAGCAGCTTGGGACAGGGTAGGGACACTGAAGCTTTCTTT
j_call: TRBJ1-2; clone_size: once; d_call: TRBD1; v_call: TRBV19; cdr3_aa: CASTRGGAGYGYTF; cdr3_nt: TGTGCCAGCACTCGAGGGGGCGCCGGCTATGGCTACACCTTC
j_call: TRBJ1-6; clone_size: few; d_call: .; v_call: TRBV14; cdr3_aa: CASSQNRALYNSPLHF; cdr3_nt: TGTGCCAGCAGCCAGAACAGGGCCCTCTATAATTCACCCCTCCACTTT
j_call: TRBJ2-5; clone_size: .; d_call: .; v_call: TRBV2; cdr3_aa: CASTSTGLGAQYF; cdr3_nt: TGTGCCAGCACTTCGACAGGTTTAGGGGCCCAGTACTTC
j_call: TRBJ1-1; clone_size: .; d_call: .; v_call: TRBV18; cdr3_aa: CASSPMEEAFF; cdr3_nt: TGTGCCAGCTCACCAATGGAGGAGGCTTTCTTT
j_call: TRBJ1-1; clone_size: .; d_call: TRBD1; v_call: TRBV5-4; cdr3_aa: CASRPGEGAMNTEAFF; cdr3_nt: TGTGCCAGCAGACCCGGGGAGGGGGCAATGAACACTGAAGCTTTCTTT
j_call: TRBJ2-6; clone_size: .; d_call: .; v_call: TRBV30; cdr3_aa: CAWGGNGATSGANVLTF; cdr3_nt: TGTGCCTGGGGGGGAAACGGGGCGACCTCTGGGGCCAACGTCCTGACTTTC
j_call: TRBJ2-3; clone_size: .; d_call: TRBD1; v_call: TRBV5-4; cdr3_aa: CASSSRGQGSGTDTQYF; cdr3_nt: TGTGCCAGCAGCTCACGCGGACAGGGTTCTGGCACAGATACGCAGTATTTT
j_call: TRBJ1-1; clone_size: .; d_call: TRBD1; v_call: TRBV2; cdr3_aa: CASRQPTGGGTEAFF; cdr3_nt: TGTGCCAGCAGACAACCGACAGGGGGCGGCACTGAAGCTTTCTTT
j_call: TRBJ2-7; clone_size: .; d_call: .; v_call: TRBV6-5; cdr3_aa: CASSYGPQREQYF; cdr3_nt: TGTGCCAGCAGCTATGGGCCGCAAAGGGAGCAGTACTTC
j_call: TRBJ2-3; clone_size: .; d_call: TRBD2; v_call: TRBV7-2; cdr3_aa: CASSRTSGGLDTQYF; cdr3_nt: TGTGCCAGCAGCCGGACTAGCGGGGGGTTAGATACGCAGTATTTT
j_call: TRBJ1-4; clone_size: .; d_call: .; v_call: TRBV10-3; cdr3_aa: CAISDGTMDNEKLFF; cdr3_nt: TGTGCCATCAGTGATGGGACGATGGATAATGAAAAACTGTTTTTT
j_call: TRBJ1-5; clone_size: once; d_call: .; v_call: TRBV5-4; cdr3_aa: CASSFDDQPQHF; cdr3_nt: TGTGCCAGCAGCTTCGACGATCAGCCCCAGCATTTT